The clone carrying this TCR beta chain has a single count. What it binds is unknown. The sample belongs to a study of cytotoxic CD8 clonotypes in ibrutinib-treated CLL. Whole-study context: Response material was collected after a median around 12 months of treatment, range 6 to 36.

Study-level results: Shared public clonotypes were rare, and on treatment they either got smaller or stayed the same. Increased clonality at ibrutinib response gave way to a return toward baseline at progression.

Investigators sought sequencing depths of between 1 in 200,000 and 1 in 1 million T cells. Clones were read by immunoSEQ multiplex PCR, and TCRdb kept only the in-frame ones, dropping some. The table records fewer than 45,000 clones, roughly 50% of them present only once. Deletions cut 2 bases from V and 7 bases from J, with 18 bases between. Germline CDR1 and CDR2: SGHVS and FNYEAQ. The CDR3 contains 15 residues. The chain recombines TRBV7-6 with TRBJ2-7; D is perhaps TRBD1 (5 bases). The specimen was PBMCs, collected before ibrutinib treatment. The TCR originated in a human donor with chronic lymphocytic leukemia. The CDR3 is CASSLQGTRAGEQYF. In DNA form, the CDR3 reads TGTGCCAGCAGCTTACAGGGAACCAGGGCTGGGGAGCAGTACTTC.